This T cell receptor beta chain was recorded in a study of T cells after yellow fever vaccination. About this clonotype: The antigen is undetermined.

There are 12 residues in the CDR3. The V gene lost 0 bases and the J gene lost 6 bases, with 4 bases spanning the gap. Germline CDR1 reads SGHNT; CDR2 reads YYREEE (reference sequence). Findings and caveats of the study: Most primary-vaccination clones reappeared after the booster (approximately 96% CD4, 85% to 90% CD8).

Via MiXCR, TCRdb re-called the 5' RACE reads, giving one row per CDR3 protein. The sample lists some 350,000 distinct CDR3 sequences, about 4% occurring once. Specimen: PBMCs, collected 5 days after the yellow fever booster vaccination. The V gene is TRBV5-4, the J gene TRBJ2-1; D is unresolved. This TCR was recovered from a man between 18 and 35 years old who received the YFV17D yellow fever vaccine. The CDR3 here is CASSLAVNEQFF. The CDR3 bases are TGTGCCAGCAGCTTGGCGGTCAATGAGCAGTTCTTC.